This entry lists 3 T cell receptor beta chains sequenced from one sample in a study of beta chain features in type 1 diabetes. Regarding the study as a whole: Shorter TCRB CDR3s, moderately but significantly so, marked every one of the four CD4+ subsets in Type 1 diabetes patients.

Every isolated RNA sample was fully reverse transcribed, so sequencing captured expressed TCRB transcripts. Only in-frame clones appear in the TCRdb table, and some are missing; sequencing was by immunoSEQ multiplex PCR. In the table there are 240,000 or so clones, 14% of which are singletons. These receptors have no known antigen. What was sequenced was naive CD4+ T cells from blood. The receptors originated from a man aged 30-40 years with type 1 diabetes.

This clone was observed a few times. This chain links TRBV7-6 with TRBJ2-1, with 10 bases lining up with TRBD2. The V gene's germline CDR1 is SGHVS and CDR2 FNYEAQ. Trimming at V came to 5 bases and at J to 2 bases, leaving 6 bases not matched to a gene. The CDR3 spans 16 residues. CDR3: CASSPYSGGTYNEQFF. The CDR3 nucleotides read TGTGCCAGCAGCCCGTATAGCGGGGGGACCTACAATGAGCAGTTCTTC. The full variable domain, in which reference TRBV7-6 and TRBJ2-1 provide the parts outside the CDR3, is GAGVSQSPRYKVTKRGQDVALRCDPISGHVSLYWYRQALGQGPEFLTYFNYEAQQDKSGLPNDRFSAERPEGSISTLTIQRTEQRDSAMYRCASSPYSGGTYNEQFFGPGTRLTVL.

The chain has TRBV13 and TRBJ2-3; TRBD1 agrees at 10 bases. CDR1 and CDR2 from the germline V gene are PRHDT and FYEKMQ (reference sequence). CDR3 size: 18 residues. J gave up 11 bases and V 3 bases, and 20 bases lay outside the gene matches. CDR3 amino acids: CASSFSRIRDRGVHGQYF. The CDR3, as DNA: TGTGCCAGCAGCTTTAGCCGAATCCGGGACAGGGGAGTTCACGGGCAGTATTTT.

CDR3: CASSQSGQGHYGYTF. CDR3 sequence (DNA): TGCGCCAGCAGTCAATCAGGACAGGGACACTATGGCTACACCTTC. This chain connects TRBV23-1 to TRBJ1-2; 8 bases agree with TRBD1. TRBV23-1 is an ORF for which the function is uncertain. The V and J ends lost 0 bases and 3 bases, in that order; junction bases with no gene match: 3. This CDR3 contains 15 residues.